These 18 T cell receptor beta chains came from one sample sequenced in a study of regulatory T cells in long-lasting Graves disease. The time point is: newly diagnosed GD, antithyroid drugs for less than 3 months. PBMC RNA was the source of the TCR library. Building the TCR beta libraries relied on iRepertoire HTBI primers, and CDR3 regions underwent Arm-PCR. One entry per CDR3 protein, called by TCRdb with MiXCR from the multiplex PCR reads. The repertoire holds around 250,000 distinct CDR3 sequences, with 18% as singletons. The same specimen was also included in a second study, on T cells in Graves' hyperthyroidism and ophthalmopathy.

Specimen: peripheral blood mononuclear cells (PBMCs), collected at new diagnosis, from a patient treated with antithyroid drugs. The origin of the receptors is a woman aged 25 to 39 with Graves disease.

This clonotype has ten or more counts. This sequence joins TRBV18 and TRBJ1-5, with unresolved D. The germline V and J ends were trimmed by 1 base and 2 bases, with 6 bases remaining between them. This CDR3 contains 14 residues. Germline V gives CDR1 KGHSH, CDR2 LQKENI. CDR3 region: CASSPRRGNQPQHF. In DNA, the CDR3 is TGTGCCAGCTCACCACGTCGGGGCAATCAGCCCCAGCATTTT.

There are many counts of this clonotype. The V call is TRBV6-2 or TRBV6-3, the J call TRBJ1-2; 10 bases fit TRBD1. The CDR3 runs to 15 residues. V shed 5 bases and J 4 bases; nucleotides not matched to a gene: 7. Per the germline V gene, CDR1 is MNHEY and CDR2 is SVGEGT. This CDR3 is CASSPRQGASYGYTF. The CDR3 DNA reads as TGTGCCAGCAGTCCGAGACAGGGGGCATCCTATGGCTACACCTTC.

V is TRBV27 and J is TRBJ2-2; 10 bases match TRBD1. The V gene's germline CDR1 is MNHEY and CDR2 SMNVEV (reference sequence). CDR3 length: 16 residues. Trimming removed 4 bases from V and 3 bases from J; junction bases left unmatched: 5. CDR3 sequence: CASSSWTGGDTGELFF. CDR3 DNA sequence: TGTGCCAGCAGTTCTTGGACAGGGGGTGACACCGGGGAGCTGTTTTTT.

This clonotype was found a few times. CDR3 sequence reads: CASSVTGSETQYF. The CDR3 nucleotides are TGCGCCAGCAGCGTGACGGGGAGCGAGACCCAGTACTTC. The chain uses TRBV5-1 and TRBJ2-5; D is perhaps TRBD2 (5 bases). This CDR3 comprises 13 residues. Germline assignment: CDR1 SGHRS and CDR2 YFSETQ. V was pared by 4 bases and J by 5 bases, with 12 bases between.

A remark on this clonotype: A much larger clonotype is one base distant, so this may be a read error. This rearrangement joins TRBV5-6 to TRBJ1-2, with 7 nucleotides matching TRBD1. This CDR3 region has 14 residues. CDR1 is SGHDT and CDR2 is YYEEEE in the germline V gene. The trim removed 2 bases at V and 9 bases at J, leaving 10 bases unmatched. CDR3 nucleotide sequence: TGTGCCAGCAGCTTTACAGGGGAAATATTTAGCTACACCTTC. Translation: CASSFTGEIFSYTF.

This chain uses TRBV28 with TRBJ1-3; maybe TRBD1 (6 bases). The V end was cut by 10 bases, the J end by 0 bases, with 10 bases between. CDR1 and CDR2 (germline): MDHEN, SYDVKM. The CDR3 has 13 residues. CDR3 sequence (DNA): TGTGCCATAAAGGGGGGCTCTGGAAACACCATATATTTT. Translation gives CAIKGGSGNTIYF.

The sample holds a few counts of this clonotype. This may be a read error: a much more frequent sequence differs by one nucleotide. The chain employs TRBV20-1 and TRBJ2-1, with D possibly matching TRBD2 (6 bases). The CDR3 consists of 13 residues. CDR1 and CDR2 (germline): DFQATT, SNEGSKA (reference sequence). Trimming stripped 5 bases from V and 10 bases from J, with 18 bases between. Written as DNA, the CDR3 is TGCAGTGCTGTGGGACTCCCTAGAGAGGAGCAGTTCTTC. This encodes CSAVGLPREEQFF.

The sample holds many counts of this clonotype. V is TRBV2 and J is TRBJ1-1, with D unresolved. The germline gives CDR1 SNHLY, CDR2 FYNNEI. Deletions cut 7 bases from V and 2 bases from J, with 11 bases between. CDR3 size: 13 residues. The CDR3 DNA sequence: TGTGCCAGCACCGCGGACGCTAACACTGAAGCTTTCTTT. This codes for CASTADANTEAFF.

This clonotype occurred many times. CDR3: CASSPAAISNQPQHF. CDR3 DNA: TGTGCCAGCTCACCGGCAGCGATTAGCAATCAGCCCCAGCATTTT. V usage is TRBV18 and J usage is TRBJ1-5; D remains ambiguous. CDR1 and CDR2 (germline): KGHSH, LQKENI. The CDR3 sequence is 15 residues long. The V and J ends lost 3 bases and 0 bases respectively, with 9 bases between them.

Worth noting for this clonotype: A far larger clone is one nucleotide away, so this likely arose from a read error. The chain couples TRBV2 to TRBJ2-1; no firm D call. Trimming shortened V by 8 bases and J by 10 bases, and 24 bases separated the two germline ends. This CDR3 comprises 15 residues. Germline assignment: CDR1 SNHLY and CDR2 FYNNEI. The CDR3 region has the DNA TGTGCCAGCGCAGGTGGGCACGTTCGCTCCTACGAGCAGTTCTTC. The encoded protein is CASAGGHVRSYEQFF.

This clonotype was observed many times. The chain has TRBV18 and TRBJ1-1; 11 bases align to TRBD1. The V segment lost 4 bases and the J segment 5 bases; nucleotides outside the gene matches: 9. Per germline, CDR1 KGHSH and CDR2 LQKENI. The CDR3 is made up of 16 amino acids. The CDR3 sequence: CASSLGTGGGWTEAFF. The CDR3 DNA reads as TGTGCCAGCTCACTGGGGACAGGGGGTGGATGGACTGAAGCTTTCTTT. The whole variable domain, filled in from reference TRBV18 and TRBJ1-1, reads NAGVMQNPRHLVRRRGQEARLRCSPMKGHSHVYWYRQLPEEGLKFMVYLQKENIIDESGMPKERFSAEFPKEGPSILRIQQVVRGDSAAYFCASSLGTGGGWTEAFFGQGTRLTVV.

This sequence joins TRBV7-9 and TRBJ1-2; 9 bases match TRBD1. V lost 1 base, J lost 4 bases, and 4 bases stayed unmatched. The CDR3 length is 15 residues. Germline V gives CDR1 SEHNR, CDR2 FQNEAQ (reference sequence). The CDR3 bases are TGTGCCAGCAGCTTAGTGGGACAGGGAGGCTATGGCTACACCTTC. This sequence encodes CASSLVGQGGYGYTF.

The chain employs TRBV28 and TRBJ1-1; D uncertain. Trimming removed 6 bases from V and 1 base from J, with 15 bases in between. Germline loops: CDR1 MDHEN, CDR2 SYDVKM. The CDR3 sequence is 15 residues long. The CDR3 spells CASSRTGQANTEAFF. The CDR3 DNA reads TGTGCCAGCAGCCGCACCGGGCAGGCGAACACTGAAGCTTTCTTT.

This clonotype was seen more than once but under ten times. V and J are TRBV19 and TRBJ2-5; TRBD2 is a possible D gene (5 bases). The CDR3 sequence is 13 residues long. Germline V CDR1 and CDR2: LNHDA, SQIVND (reference sequence). Trimming pared 5 bases from V and 1 base from J, leaving 8 bases between. The CDR3 bases are TGTGCCAGTAGTGAGGGATCCCAAGAGACCCAGTACTTC. Residues: CASSEGSQETQYF. Looking up the rest from reference TRBV19 and TRBJ2-5 gives the full variable domain: DGGITQSPKYLFRKEGQNVTLSCEQNLNHDAMYWYRQDPGQGLRLIYYSQIVNDFQKGDIAEGYSVSREKKESFPLTVTSAQKNPTAFYLCASSEGSQETQYFGPGTRLLVL.

This clonotype was seen only a few times. CDR3 coding DNA: TGTGCCACCAGTGGCTGGGACAGCTCCTACAATGAGCAGTTCTTC. This encodes CATSGWDSSYNEQFF. The chain links TRBV24-1 to TRBJ2-1, with 7 bases matching TRBD1. Germline V gene lookup returns CDR1 KGHDR and CDR2 SFDVKD. CDR3 length: 15 amino acids. The ends lost 5 bases at V and 0 bases at J; junction bases unmatched: 3.

This clonotype has ten or more counts. The chain combines TRBV6-1 with TRBJ1-2, with D perhaps TRBD1 (6 bases). The germline V and J ends were trimmed by 6 bases and 4 bases, with 15 bases remaining between them. Germline-derived CDR1 and CDR2 are MNHNS and SASEGT. The CDR3 spans 14 residues. The chain's CDR3 is CASRQGQASYGYTF. The DNA for the CDR3 is TGTGCCAGCAGGCAGGGGCAGGCGAGCTATGGCTACACCTTC.

The rearrangement links TRBV18 to TRBJ1-1; no firm D call. With 5 bases removed from V and 2 bases from J, the gap between germline ends came to 12 bases. The CDR3 spans 14 residues. The germline gives CDR1 KGHSH, CDR2 LQKENI. CDR3 residues: CASSLSGPNTEAFF. In DNA form, the CDR3 reads TGTGCCAGCTCATTATCAGGTCCCAACACTGAAGCTTTCTTT.

This clonotype was counted many times. The chain has TRBV20-1 and TRBJ1-1; D is unclear. CDR3 length: 12 residues. Trimming removed 5 bases from V and 5 bases from J, with 12 bases in between. CDR1 and CDR2 from the germline V gene are DFQATT and SNEGSKA (reference sequence). CDR3 in amino acids: CSASSSTTEAFF. CDR3 bases: TGCAGTGCTTCGAGTTCAACAACTGAAGCTTTCTTT.